Following are 31 T cell receptor beta chains from one sample sequenced in a study of a mutant IDH1 vaccine in newly diagnosed glioma. These TCRs' antigens remain unknown. Produced via immunoSEQ multiplex PCR; TCRdb's table is partial and in-frame only. Among tens of thousands of clones listed, 84% were seen once. Time point here: week 23, last vaccination. Alongside topical imiquimod, each dose of vaccine comprised 300 ug of mutant IDH1 20-mer peptide. Material: PBMCs, obtained from a glioma patient whose treatment included an IDH1 peptide vaccine. Receptor source: a young man with glioma.

To note about this clone: This CDR3 fails to terminate in the conserved phenylalanine or tryptophan, so it likely reflects a read error. The chain links TRBV30 to TRBJ1-2; tentative D call: TRBD1 (6 bases). The CDR3 contains 12 residues. Between the trimmed V and J ends, which lost 4 bases and 2 bases, there was a span of 8 bases. The germline CDR1 and CDR2 sequences are GTSNPN and SVGIG (reference sequence). The CDR3 spells CAWNRGNYGYTL. The CDR3 nucleotides read TGTGCCTGGAATAGGGGGAACTATGGCTACACCCTC.

The chain combines TRBV7-6 with TRBJ2-3, with D perhaps TRBD1 (7 bases). This CDR3 is 16 amino acids long. In germline, CDR1 is SGHVS, CDR2 FNYEAQ. Trimming stripped 3 bases from V and 4 bases from J, with 17 bases between. For the CDR3, the DNA is TGTGCCAGCAGCTTTACTGGTCAGGGGGGAGCAGATACGCAGTATTTT. Translated: CASSFTGQGGADTQYF.

The chain links TRBV27 to TRBJ1-5; no reliable D call. CDR1 is MNHEY and CDR2 is SMNVEV in the germline V gene (reference sequence). The CDR3 extends over 16 amino acids. V was cut by 5 bases and J by 2 bases, with 16 bases left in between. CDR3 in amino acids: CASSPMGVFGNQPQHF. As DNA, the CDR3 is TGTGCCAGCAGTCCCATGGGAGTCTTTGGCAATCAGCCCCAGCATTTT.

The chain is built from TRBV13 and TRBJ2-7; D is ambiguous. Per germline, CDR1 PRHDT and CDR2 FYEKMQ (reference sequence). V gave up 1 base and J gave up 0 bases, with 16 bases separating them. The CDR3 loop spans 17 amino acids. CDR3 coding DNA: TGTGCCAGCAGCTTAGCGGCCTCATGGGCCCCCTCCTACGAGCAGTACTTC. This translates into CASSLAASWAPSYEQYF.

The chain employs TRBV4-3 and TRBJ1-2, with D possibly being TRBD1 (5 bases). This CDR3 spans 15 amino acids. Trimming took 0 bases from V and 1 from J, leaving 9 bases between them. CDR1 LGHNA and CDR2 YSLEER come from the germline V gene. CDR3 nucleotide sequence: TGCGCCAGCAGCCAAGAGTTGCAGGGTAACTATGGCTACACCTTC. It is translated as CASSQELQGNYGYTF.

The chain employs TRBV28 and TRBJ1-5; D perhaps matches TRBD1 (6 bases). This CDR3 is 15 amino acids long. Germline CDR1 and CDR2: MDHEN and SYDVKM. V was clipped by 5 bases and J by 2 bases, with 13 bases between them. The CDR3 nucleotides read TGTGCCAGCAGTCCACAGGGTTCGGGCAATCAGCCCCAGCATTTT. Translation gives CASSPQGSGNQPQHF.

This chain uses TRBV5-1 with TRBJ2-7, with a possible D match to TRBD2 (6 bases). This CDR3 comprises 13 residues. V lost 0 bases, J lost 7 bases, and 11 bases lay in between. CDR1 is SGHRS, CDR2 YFSETQ, per germline. In nucleotides, the CDR3 is TGCGCCAGCAGCTTGGCCTTCGGGGGAGAGCAGTACTTC. Its translation: CASSLAFGGEQYF.

The CDR3: CASSLDNTEAFF. In DNA form, the CDR3 reads TGTGCCAGCAGCTTGGACAACACTGAAGCTTTCTTT. This chain links TRBV5-4 with TRBJ1-1; no clear D gene. The CDR3 covers 12 residues. V was cut by 0 bases and J by 2 bases, with 2 bases left in between. Germline lookup yields CDR1 SGHNT and CDR2 YYREEE (reference sequence). Combining the CDR3 with reference TRBV5-4 and TRBJ1-1 gives the whole variable domain ETGVTQSPTHLIKTRGQQVTLRCSSQSGHNTVSWYQQALGQGPQFIFQYYREEENGRGNFPPRFSGLQFPNYSSELNVNALELDDSALYLCASSLDNTEAFFGQGTRLTVV.

The chain couples TRBV4-1 to TRBJ2-5; TRBD1 agrees at 7 bases. V was clipped by 0 bases and J by 4 bases; unmatched bases: 5. Germline V gene data show CDR1 as MGHRA and CDR2 as YSYEKL. The CDR3 runs 15 residues. The CDR3 DNA sequence: TGCGCCAGCAGCCAAGATCCGGCAGGGGGAGAGACCCAGTACTTC. It yields the protein CASSQDPAGGETQYF.

This clone came up a few times. This chain connects TRBV4-1 to TRBJ1-1, with TRBD1 matching 9 bases. After removal of 4 bases from V and 1 base from J, the junction contained 4 bases not matched to a gene. The CDR3 has 15 residues. Germline CDR1 is MGHRA and CDR2 is YSYEKL. The CDR3 is CASSLSGQGNTEAFF. As DNA, the CDR3 is TGCGCCAGCAGCCTTTCGGGACAGGGGAACACTGAAGCTTTCTTT.

The chain carries TRBV2 and TRBJ1-5, with D uncertain. V was shortened by 7 bases and J by 0 bases, with 4 bases between the two germline ends. CDR1 is SNHLY, CDR2 FYNNEI, per germline. This CDR3 comprises 12 residues. The CDR3 bases are TGTGCCAGCAAGAATAGCAATCAGCCCCAGCATTTT. Protein sequence: CASKNSNQPQHF.

DNA for the CDR3: TGTGCCATCAGCCCGGACGCATCTAACTATGGCTACACCTTC. It codes for CAISPDASNYGYTF. V usage is TRBV10-3 and J usage is TRBJ1-2; D unclear. Trimming stripped 6 bases from V and 0 bases from J, with 11 bases between. The CDR3 runs 14 residues. Germline V gene lookup returns CDR1 ENHRY and CDR2 SYGVKD.

This clone was found a few times. The chain links TRBV4-3 to TRBJ1-3; D might be TRBD1 (5 bases). CDR1 LGHNA and CDR2 YSLEER come from the germline V gene. Trimming cost V 4 bases and J 2 bases, with 12 bases left between them. This CDR3 contains 15 residues. The CDR3 DNA reads as TGCGCCAGCAGCCCCGACCGGGGGGCTGGAAACACCATATATTTT. Its translation: CASSPDRGAGNTIYF.

This clone was counted between two and nine times. This chain joins TRBV9 and TRBJ1-1; 10 nucleotides agree with TRBD1. J was trimmed by 7 bases and V by 3 bases; bases with no gene match: 3. The CDR3 totals 13 residues. CDR1 and CDR2 (germline): SGDLS, YYNGEE. CDR3 DNA: TGTGCCAGCAGCGGGACAGGGGGGGATGAAGCTTTCTTT. It translates to CASSGTGGDEAFF.

This chain links TRBV6-5 with TRBJ1-2; no clear D gene. The germline V gene has CDR1 MNHEY and CDR2 SVGAGI. CDR3 length equals 15 residues. With 6 bases removed from V and 2 bases from J, the gap between germline ends came to 16 bases. CDR3 DNA sequence: TGTGCCAGCAGCCGCTACCTGCCCGGAAACTATGGCTACACCTTC. Residues: CASSRYLPGNYGYTF.

The V call is TRBV9, the J call TRBJ2-5, with TRBD1 as a possible D gene (6 bases). This CDR3 region has 11 residues. The V and J ends lost 4 bases and 5 bases respectively, with 6 bases between them. Germline CDR1 reads SGDLS; CDR2 reads YYNGEE. The CDR3 DNA follows: TGTGCCAGCAGCAGGGGGGAGACCCAGTACTTC. This translates into CASSRGETQYF.

This clone was seen a few times. This chain uses TRBV7-9 with TRBJ1-1, with D maybe TRBD1 (5 bases). The CDR3 is 12 residues long. Germline V gene sequence: CDR1 SEHNR, CDR2 FQNEAQ (reference sequence). Trimming left V 4 bases short and J 9 bases short, with 12 bases between. DNA for the CDR3: TGTGCCAGCAGCTCTCATGGGGCTCAAGCTTTCTTT. It translates to CASSSHGAQAFF.

The V gene is TRBV29-1, the J gene TRBJ1-1, with unresolved D. This CDR3 has 13 residues. Per germline, CDR1 SQVTM and CDR2 ANQGSEA. Between the trimmed V and J ends, which lost 5 bases and 0 bases, there was a span of 10 bases. The chain's CDR3 is CSVSGLMNTEAFF. The CDR3 DNA reads TGCAGCGTTTCCGGACTGATGAACACTGAAGCTTTCTTT.

This clone showed up just once. The CDR3 sequence is CASSWRVGRYTEAFF. The CDR3 coding sequence is TGTGCCAGCAGTTGGCGGGTTGGTCGGTACACTGAAGCTTTCTTT. The genes are TRBV28 and TRBJ1-1; D is unresolved. V was clipped by 4 bases and J by 3 bases, with 15 bases between them. This CDR3 region has 15 residues. Germline CDR1 is MDHEN and CDR2 is SYDVKM.

There are a few counts of this clone. V gene TRBV4-1 combines with J gene TRBJ1-2; tentatively, D is TRBD1 (5 bases). The germline CDR1 and CDR2 sequences are MGHRA and YSYEKL. The CDR3 contains 15 residues. The V end lost 0 bases, the J end lost 6 bases, and 14 bases lay between the germline ends. CDR3 sequence: CASSQDPMTADGYTF. CDR3 coding DNA: TGCGCCAGCAGCCAAGATCCAATGACAGCGGATGGCTACACCTTC.

J is TRBJ2-7 and V is TRBV5-1; the match to TRBD1 covers 7 bases. The trim removed 4 bases at V and 2 bases at J, leaving 9 bases unmatched. This CDR3 is built from 15 residues. Germline V gene sequence: CDR1 SGHRS, CDR2 YFSETQ. CDR3 in DNA: TGCGCCAGCAGCCTTCCGGGACAGTGGACCTACGAGCAGTACTTC. Its translation is CASSLPGQWTYEQYF.

In this sample, this clone turned up once. This chain links TRBV19 with TRBJ1-5; the D is unclear. The CDR3 is made up of 15 amino acids. V dropped 3 bases and J dropped 3 bases, with 12 bases sitting between them. CDR1 and CDR2 (germline): LNHDA, SQIVND (reference sequence). Written as DNA, the CDR3 is TGTGCCAGTAGTATTCAGGACGCGAACAATCAGCCCCAGCATTTT. Protein product: CASSIQDANNQPQHF.

This chain connects TRBV5-5 to TRBJ1-2, with 8 bases lining up with TRBD1. The ends lost 2 bases at V and 6 bases at J; junction bases unmatched: 6. In germline, CDR1 is SGHKS, CDR2 YYEKEE (reference sequence). This CDR3 is 14 amino acids long. CDR3 residues: CASSFRTGINGYTF. The CDR3 DNA sequence: TGTGCCAGCAGCTTTAGGACAGGGATTAATGGCTACACCTTC.

The V call is TRBV7-9, the J call TRBJ1-1, with no clear D. Germline V CDR1 and CDR2: SEHNR, FQNEAQ (reference sequence). V was cut by 6 bases and J by 4 bases, with 6 bases left in between. The CDR3 runs to 11 residues. The CDR3 DNA reads as TGTGCCAGCAGTAGGGTCACTGAAGCTTTCTTT. It encodes CASSRVTEAFF. Using reference TRBV7-9 and TRBJ1-1 for the parts outside the CDR3, the full variable domain is DTGVSQNPRHKITKRGQNVTFRCDPISEHNRLYWYRQTLGQGPEFLTYFQNEAQLEKSRLLSDRFSAERPKGSFSTLEIQRTEQGDSAMYLCASSRVTEAFFGQGTRLTVV.

This chain joins TRBV19 and TRBJ1-6; D not resolved. This CDR3 is built from 17 residues. Trimming took 1 base from V and 4 from J, leaving 14 bases between them. Germline assignment: CDR1 LNHDA and CDR2 SQIVND (reference sequence). Here the CDR3 reads CASSIGRTRSYNSPLHF. The DNA for the CDR3 is TGTGCCAGTAGTATAGGAAGGACGAGGAGTTATAATTCACCCCTCCACTTT.

In its sample, this clone was seen once. The chain combines TRBV6-5 with TRBJ2-2, with D hard to call. There are 13 residues in the CDR3. V lost 5 bases, J lost 4 bases, and 8 bases lay in between. Germline lookup yields CDR1 MNHEY and CDR2 SVGAGI. CDR3 nucleotides: TGTGCCAGCAGTCGACATAGCACCGGGGAGCTGTTTTTT. Translating gives CASSRHSTGELFF.

The sample holds a few counts of this clone. V gene TRBV2 combines with J gene TRBJ1-5, with 7 nucleotides matching TRBD1. This CDR3 is built from 15 residues. Germline V gene data show CDR1 as SNHLY and CDR2 as FYNNEI. J gave up 0 bases and V 4 bases, and 3 bases lay outside the gene matches. The CDR3 DNA reads TGTGCCAGCAGTGCGGGACAGTATAGCAATCAGCCCCAGCATTTT. It codes for CASSAGQYSNQPQHF.

V and J are TRBV30 and TRBJ2-2; unclear D gene. This CDR3 spans 12 amino acids. V was clipped by 3 bases and J by 6 bases, with 8 bases between them. In germline, CDR1 is GTSNPN, CDR2 SVGIG (reference sequence). CDR3 DNA sequence: TGTGCCTGGAGGGTAGTGGCCGGGGAGCTGTTTTTT. It yields the protein CAWRVVAGELFF.

The chain has TRBV10-3 and TRBJ2-7, with D perhaps TRBD2 (6 bases). Germline assignment: CDR1 ENHRY and CDR2 SYGVKD. V shed 2 bases and J shed 2 bases, with 7 bases lying between them. This CDR3 region has 13 residues. CDR3 region: CAISEAGTYEQYF. The CDR3 DNA is TGTGCCATCAGTGAGGCGGGGACCTACGAGCAGTACTTC.

This sequence joins TRBV9 and TRBJ1-2; TRBD1 agrees at 12 bases. This CDR3 is built from 18 residues. The germline V gene encodes CDR1 SGDLS and CDR2 YYNGEE. Trimming took 2 bases from V and 3 from J; bases not matched to a gene: 11. CDR3 loop: CASSVRDRGRETDYGYTF. As DNA, the CDR3 is TGTGCCAGCAGCGTCCGGGACAGGGGGCGGGAAACCGACTATGGCTACACCTTC.

The V and J genes are TRBV13 and TRBJ2-1; D ambiguous. Trimming left V 5 bases short and J 4 bases short, with 9 bases between. Germline CDR1 and CDR2: PRHDT and FYEKMQ (reference sequence). The CDR3 runs 13 residues. The CDR3 nucleotides are TGTGCCAGCAGCCGGGTCAGTTACAATGAGCAGTTCTTC. As protein: CASSRVSYNEQFF. Combining the CDR3 with reference TRBV13 and TRBJ2-1 gives the whole variable domain AAGVIQSPRHLIKEKRETATLKCYPIPRHDTVYWYQQGPGQDPQFLISFYEKMQSDKGSIPDRFSAQQFSDYHSELNMSSLELGDSALYFCASSRVSYNEQFFGPGTRLTVL.